This T cell receptor (beta chain) was recorded in a study of blood T cell repertoires in COVID-19. Study summary: The origin of the acute and convalescent COVID-19 samples was the United States, Italy and Spain. Sources were T cells, B-cell-depleted T cells, or PBMCs; the material itself was cDNA or gDNA.

In the original processing: Estimated nucleated cell counts came from reference gene primer amplification. Sequencing used immunoSEQ multiplex PCR; TCRdb keeps in-frame clones, though not all of them. The DNA was the basis for D and trimming; V, J and clone size are from that table. The sample records 150,000 to 200,000 clones, roughly nine tenths being singletons. In germline, CDR1 is KGHSH, CDR2 LQKENI. This CDR3 comprises 11 residues. V lost 8 bases and J 4 bases, leaving 8 bases between the germline ends. Sequenced: peripheral blood. The sequence was collected from a woman in her 70s with acute or convalescent COVID-19. V is TRBV18 and J is TRBJ1-1; tentatively, D is TRBD1 (5 bases). The CDR3, as DNA: TGTGCCAGCCAGGGAGGCACTGAAGCTTTCTTT. This gives the protein CASQGGTEAFF.